This T cell receptor (beta chain) was captured by sequencing in a study of T cell changes during pregnancy in multiple sclerosis. Sequenced by immunoSEQ multiplex PCR; TCRdb stores in-frame clones only, minus some. The table has 70,000 to 95,000 clones, about 93% seen once; the top ten hold around 4%. V lost 7 bases and J 2 bases, leaving 15 bases between the germline ends. The CDR3 extends over 14 amino acids. The germline CDR1 and CDR2 sequences are SGHNT and YYREEE (reference sequence). This chain connects TRBV5-4 to TRBJ2-5; tentative D call: TRBD2 (5 bases). The source was peripheral blood, collected in the first trimester of pregnancy. The sequence came from a female donor with multiple sclerosis, enrolled in a pregnancy study. CDR3: CASGGRTLQETQYF. In DNA form, the CDR3 reads TGTGCCAGCGGCGGTAGGACTCTTCAAGAGACCCAGTACTTC.